What follows are 30 T cell receptor beta chains derived from one specimen sequenced in a study of blood T cell repertoires in COVID-19. Sequencing used immunoSEQ multiplex PCR; TCRdb keeps in-frame clones, though not all of them. The table records some 100,000 clones, roughly 88% of them present only once. The sequencing sample was made of peripheral blood. The receptors here all came from a human donor in a cohort sampled during active COVID-19.

This chain joins TRBV6-4 and TRBJ2-7; D is uncertain. This CDR3 spans 16 amino acids. Trimming pared 4 bases from V and 2 bases from J, leaving 18 bases between. CDR1 and CDR2 (germline): MRHNA, SNTAGT. The CDR3 is CASSVSLRVATYEQYF. For the CDR3, the DNA is TGTGCCAGCAGTGTCTCGCTTCGGGTAGCAACCTACGAGCAGTACTTC.

This chain connects TRBV6-5 to TRBJ2-2, with TRBD2 matching 10 bases. CDR3 size: 15 residues. The germline gives CDR1 MNHEY, CDR2 SVGAGI. After removal of 6 bases from V and 3 bases from J, the junction contained 4 bases not matched to a gene. The CDR3 is CASRKREGYTGELFF. DNA for the CDR3: TGTGCCAGCAGGAAGCGGGAGGGATACACCGGGGAGCTGTTTTTT.

The J gene is TRBJ1-1, the V gene TRBV3-1 (or the pseudogene TRBV3-2); D gene unclear. The germline V gene has CDR1 LGHDT and CDR2 YNNKEL (reference sequence). V was pared by 1 base and J by 5 bases, with 8 bases between. This CDR3 spans 13 amino acids. Here the CDR3 reads CASSQGVVTEAFF. In DNA form, the CDR3 reads TGTGCCAGCAGCCAAGGCGTGGTAACTGAAGCTTTCTTT.

V gene TRBV5-6 combines with J gene TRBJ2-7, with a tentative D call TRBD1 (6 bases). The CDR3 is 14 residues long. Trimming removed 1 base from V and 1 base from J, with 9 bases in between. Per germline, CDR1 SGHDT and CDR2 YYEEEE. The CDR3 sequence: CASSLFQGSYEQYF. CDR3 nucleotide sequence: TGTGCCAGCAGCTTGTTTCAGGGGTCCTACGAGCAGTACTTC.

The V gene is TRBV18, the J gene TRBJ1-1, with 8 bases lining up with TRBD1. V shed 3 bases and J 11 bases; nucleotides not matched to a gene: 5. Germline loops: CDR1 KGHSH, CDR2 LQKENI. The CDR3 has 12 amino acids. CDR3 sequence reads: CASSPNRGNAFF. The CDR3 DNA sequence: TGTGCCAGCTCACCCAACAGGGGGAATGCTTTCTTT.

As regards this clone: The same CDR3 can be traced to other DNA sequences in this sample. V and J are TRBV10-2 and TRBJ1-5, with D tentatively TRBD1 (5 bases). The length of the CDR3 is 15 residues. The germline V gene has CDR1 WSHSY and CDR2 SAAADI. Between the trimmed V and J ends, which lost 0 bases and 4 bases, there was a span of 10 bases. DNA for the CDR3: TGCGCCAGCAGTGAGTCAGGACACCGGAATCAGCCCCAGCATTTT. It yields the protein CASSESGHRNQPQHF.

This chain connects TRBV9 to TRBJ2-7; D not certain. With 2 bases removed from V and 7 bases from J, the gap between germline ends came to 16 bases. CDR3 length: 14 residues. Germline V gene lookup returns CDR1 SGDLS and CDR2 YYNGEE. CDR3 nucleotide sequence: TGTGCCAGCAGCGTCGGCTCACGATTCGGGGAGCAGTACTTC. Encoded protein: CASSVGSRFGEQYF.

The chain recombines TRBV23-1 with TRBJ2-7; D gene unclear. TRBV23-1 is annotated as an ORF whose role is uncertain. The CDR3 extends over 13 amino acids. The ends were cut back, 7 bases at V and 5 bases at J, with 15 bases in the middle. CDR3 sequence reads: CASKFPGRDEQYF. DNA of the CDR3: TGCGCCAGCAAATTTCCGGGTCGGGACGAGCAGTACTTC.

This chain uses TRBV19 with TRBJ2-5, with a weak D call TRBD2 (5 bases). The CDR3 extends over 13 amino acids. Per the germline V gene, CDR1 is LNHDA and CDR2 is SQIVND (reference sequence). Trimming pared 3 bases from V and 1 base from J, leaving 6 bases between. CDR3 sequence (DNA): TGTGCCAGTAGTATGGAGGCCCAAGAGACCCAGTACTTC. This sequence encodes CASSMEAQETQYF.

The V and J genes are TRBV5-3 and TRBJ1-5; unclear D gene. TRBV5-3 is identified as an open reading frame with a role that is uncertain. With 0 bases removed from V and 9 bases from J, the gap between germline ends came to 4 bases. There are 11 residues in the CDR3. CDR3 DNA: TGTGCCAGAAGCTTGGTTCGGCCCCAGCATTTT. It translates to CARSLVRPQHF.

The chain links TRBV6-5 to TRBJ2-7; weak D call: TRBD2 (6 bases). CDR1 MNHEY and CDR2 SVGAGI come from the germline V gene. V was cut by 5 bases and J by 0 bases, with 11 bases left in between. The CDR3 loop spans 14 amino acids. The DNA for the CDR3 is TGTGCCAGCAGTCGGGAGATAAGCTCCTACGAGCAGTACTTC. This codes for CASSREISSYEQYF.

The J gene is TRBJ1-4, the V gene TRBV6-1, with 9 bases matching TRBD1. CDR1 is MNHNS and CDR2 is SASEGT in the germline V gene. The CDR3 sequence is 15 residues long. V was clipped by 3 bases and J by 6 bases; unmatched bases: 5. In nucleotides, the CDR3 is TGTGCCAGCAGTGAGTGGGACAGGGAGGATGAAAAACTGTTTTTT. Protein sequence: CASSEWDREDEKLFF.

The chain links TRBV6-2 or TRBV6-3 to TRBJ2-3, with 10 nucleotides matching TRBD1. The CDR3 spans 15 residues. V trimming: 2 bases; J trimming: 3 bases; junction bases outside the gene matches: 2. CDR1 is MNHEY, CDR2 SVGEGT, per germline. The DNA for the CDR3 is TGTGCCAGCAGTTACGGGACAGGGGTTACAGATACGCAGTATTTT. Translating it yields CASSYGTGVTDTQYF.

The gene calls are TRBV3-1 (or the pseudogene TRBV3-2) and TRBJ2-3; D possibly corresponds to TRBD1 (5 bases). V was cut by 1 base and J by 5 bases, with 13 bases left in between. Germline assignment: CDR1 LGHDT and CDR2 YNNKEL (reference sequence). The CDR3 loop spans 15 amino acids. The DNA of the CDR3 is TGTGCCAGCAGCCAAGTAATCCGGCAGGGAGATACGCAGTATTTT. Translating it yields CASSQVIRQGDTQYF.

Written as DNA, the CDR3 is TGTGCCAGCAGCCCCGCTGAGGGCCCCTACAATGAGCAGTTCTTC. This translates into CASSPAEGPYNEQFF. The V call is TRBV7-8, the J call TRBJ2-1, with TRBD2 as a possible D gene (5 bases). The CDR3 contains 15 residues. The ends were cut back, 5 bases at V and 2 bases at J, with 13 bases in the middle. Germline V gene lookup returns CDR1 SGHVS and CDR2 FQNEAQ.

This chain joins TRBV12-3 or TRBV12-4 and TRBJ1-5; D may be TRBD1 (6 bases). Trimming left V 4 bases short and J 7 bases short, with 8 bases between. The CDR3 has 12 amino acids. The CDR3 sequence: CASSYRDQPQHF. In DNA, the CDR3 is TGTGCCAGCAGTTACAGGGACCAGCCCCAGCATTTT.

This chain links TRBV28 with TRBJ1-4; 11 positions match TRBD1. Germline CDR1 is MDHEN and CDR2 is SYDVKM. This CDR3 spans 14 amino acids. The V segment lost 6 bases and the J segment 7 bases; nucleotides outside the gene matches: 4. CDR3 nucleotides: TGTGCCAGCAGCCCAGGACAGGGGGCTGAAAAACTGTTTTTT. The encoded protein is CASSPGQGAEKLFF.

The V and J genes are TRBV6-5 and TRBJ1-2, with D uncertain. CDR1 MNHEY and CDR2 SVGAGI come from the germline V gene. Trimming took 2 bases from V and 3 from J, leaving 16 bases between them. The CDR3 length is 16 residues. Here the CDR3 reads CASSYGVALWDYGYTF. CDR3 sequence (DNA): TGTGCCAGCAGTTACGGGGTAGCGCTTTGGGACTATGGCTACACCTTC.

J is TRBJ2-2 and V is TRBV7-2; TRBD2 agrees at 14 bases. This CDR3 is 16 amino acids long. With V trimmed by 6 bases and J by 3 bases, 3 bases remained unmatched. The germline V gene encodes CDR1 SGHTA and CDR2 FQGNSA. CDR3 sequence (DNA): TGTGCCAGCAGAGGGACTAGCGGGGGTTACACCGGGGAGCTGTTTTTT. Translation gives CASRGTSGGYTGELFF.

This chain links TRBV12-3 or TRBV12-4 with TRBJ2-4; D possibly corresponds to TRBD2 (5 bases). The germline V and J ends were trimmed by 5 bases and 7 bases, with 9 bases remaining between them. CDR3 size: 12 residues. The CDR3 bases are TGTGCCAGCAGTCCTCCGGGGAACATTCAGTACTTC. Its protein is CASSPPGNIQYF.

The chain employs TRBV11-2 and TRBJ2-3; 8 bases match TRBD2. This CDR3 contains 14 residues. V shed 8 bases, J shed 6 bases, and the junction held 10 bases outside the gene matches. Germline CDR1 SGHAT, CDR2 FQNNGV. DNA for the CDR3: TGTGCCAGCTCCCGGGGGGGGGCGCCCGATACGCAGTATTTT. Encoded protein: CASSRGGAPDTQYF.

The J gene is TRBJ2-4, the V gene TRBV6-6; a possible D gene is TRBD1 (6 bases). The V and J ends lost 7 bases and 8 bases respectively, with 9 bases between them. CDR3 length equals 11 residues. The germline V gene has CDR1 MNHNY and CDR2 SVGAGI (reference sequence). The CDR3 protein is CASTGADIQYF. The CDR3 DNA follows: TGTGCCAGCACAGGGGCGGACATTCAGTACTTC.

The DNA of the CDR3 is TGTGCCAGCAGCCTTGGGACAGGCAATCAGCCCCAGCATTTT. This encodes CASSLGTGNQPQHF. The genes are TRBV7-2 and TRBJ1-5; 7 positions match TRBD1. V lost 5 bases and J lost 2; bases outside the gene matches: 3. The germline CDR1 and CDR2 sequences are SGHTA and FQGNSA. The CDR3 length is 14 residues.

This chain connects TRBV10-3 to TRBJ2-7; 9 bases map to TRBD1. After removal of 4 bases from V and 0 bases from J, the junction contained 7 bases not matched to a gene. Looked up from germline, CDR1 is ENHRY and CDR2 is SYGVKD. The CDR3 is 16 residues long. The CDR3 protein is CAISAKGQGFSYEQYF. CDR3 bases: TGTGCCATCAGTGCCAAGGGACAGGGCTTCTCCTACGAGCAGTACTTC.

This clone was observed a few times. The chain is built from TRBV28 and TRBJ2-5; possibly TRBD1 for D (5 bases). The CDR3 is 15 amino acids. The V and J ends lost 4 bases and 0 bases respectively, with 12 bases between them. In germline, CDR1 is MDHEN, CDR2 SYDVKM. As DNA, the CDR3 is TGTGCCAGCAGTTACAGACAGACCTACCAAGAGACCCAGTACTTC. Its protein is CASSYRQTYQETQYF.

The chain has TRBV4-3 and TRBJ2-7, with TRBD2 matching over 7 bases. This CDR3 is 14 amino acids long. Germline CDR1 is LGHNA and CDR2 is YSLEER. The J segment lost 9 bases and the V segment lost 0 bases, leaving 8 bases of the junction unmatched. The CDR3 DNA sequence: TGCGCCAGCAGCCAAGATATGCGGGAGTCCGGGCAGTACTTC. Translation gives CASSQDMRESGQYF.

V and J are TRBV29-1 and TRBJ1-1; D gene uncertain. Germline V gene lookup returns CDR1 SQVTM and CDR2 ANQGSEA. The CDR3 totals 10 residues. Trimming took off 7 bases at V and 4 bases at J, with 7 bases between the two ends. The CDR3 region is CSAGSTEAFF. The CDR3 DNA follows: TGCAGCGCGGGGAGCACTGAAGCTTTCTTT.

This clone was seen a single time. V usage is TRBV4-1 and J usage is TRBJ2-1; 11 nucleotides match TRBD2. CDR1 is MGHRA, CDR2 YSYEKL, per germline. The CDR3 runs 15 residues. With 2 bases clipped from V and 8 bases from J, the junction kept 5 bases outside the gene matches. CDR3 amino acids: CASSQITSGGHEQFF. The CDR3 DNA is TGCGCCAGCAGCCAAATTACTAGCGGGGGCCATGAGCAGTTCTTC.

The rearrangement uses TRBV27 and TRBJ1-2, with TRBD1 identical over 9 bases. The V gene end was trimmed by 4 bases and the J gene end by 3 bases; junction bases not matched to a gene: 6. The V gene's germline CDR1 is MNHEY and CDR2 SMNVEV (reference sequence). The CDR3 has 15 residues. The CDR3 is CASSSLTGGYYGYTF. The CDR3 DNA sequence: TGTGCCAGCAGTTCTCTAACAGGGGGCTACTATGGCTACACCTTC.

The chain is built from TRBV7-9 and TRBJ2-3, with 8 bases matching TRBD2. The CDR3 is 17 amino acids. Germline V gene lookup returns CDR1 SEHNR and CDR2 FQNEAQ (reference sequence). V was pared by 1 base and J by 2 bases, with 8 bases of the junction left unmatched. The CDR3 here is CASSLGFFGGDTDTQYF. DNA of the CDR3: TGTGCCAGCAGCTTAGGATTTTTCGGGGGGGACACAGATACGCAGTATTTT.